The clone carrying this T cell receptor (beta chain) was observed a few times. The antigen remains undetermined. The CDR3 runs 15 residues. Germline CDR1 reads SNHLY; CDR2 reads FYNNEI. Germline trimming cut 2 bases from V and 5 bases from J; bases unmatched to any gene: 4. As the sequencing template, cDNA was produced by extracting RNA and reverse transcribing it. Generated by immunoSEQ multiplex PCR, the TCRdb table keeps only in-frame clones and is missing some. The table has under 250,000 clones, about 56% seen once. This sample is drawn from a study of CD8+ T cells in alopecia areata. Study results and limitations: Normal skin's resident alphabeta T cells are also sequenced in scalp samples. Patients displayed less clarity in TCR sharing than mice, a finding possibly related to HLA. Affected scalp, especially in alopecia totalis/universalis, had a higher clonality than normal scalp did.

PBMC-derived CD4+ and CD8+ T cells were sorted. The sequencing input was CD8+ T cells sorted from blood. This sequence was found in a human donor in good health. The rearrangement uses TRBV2 and TRBJ2-7; the match to TRBD1 covers 12 bases. The CDR3 nucleotides read TGTGCCAGCAGTGAACCCGGGACAGGGGGCAACGAGCAGTACTTC. Encoded protein: CASSEPGTGGNEQYF.